This T cell receptor beta chain was captured by sequencing in a study of shared T cell receptors in the human thymus. Generated by immunoSEQ multiplex PCR, the TCRdb table keeps only in-frame clones and is missing some. The table lists about 610,000 clones, approximately 88% of them singletons, with 0.008% to 0.011% in the top ten. Trimming cost V 7 bases and J 3 bases, with 25 bases left between them. CDR3 length: 17 residues. CDR1 and CDR2 (germline): SGHNT, YYREEE (reference sequence). A further study also used this sample, focusing on human thymus T cells. That publication notes: Serving as donors were healthy Finnish infants, each of whom was having open corrective surgery for congenital heart defects. Thymus tissue was removed during corrective cardiac surgery. Thymic repertoires of unrelated individuals were reported in related research to overlap highly.

The sequence derives from a boy in the first two years of life with a congenital heart defect. The V gene is TRBV5-4, the J gene TRBJ1-1, with D maybe TRBD1 (6 bases). Specimen: thymocytes. DNA of the CDR3: TGTGCCAGCTCTCTTGGTGGGGGCATTTTTCAGGACACTGAAGCTTTCTTT. Translation gives CASSLGGGIFQDTEAFF.